The 3 T cell receptor beta chains presented below share a single source sample, sequenced in a study of T cells in Graves' hyperthyroidism and ophthalmopathy. It was RNA transcripts that yielded the amplified TCR beta CDR3 regions. The primer set for the first-round RT-PCR of the TCR CDR3 was HTBI. MiXCR, run by TCRdb on the multiplex PCR reads, gives a single entry per CDR3 protein. This sample has about 410,000 distinct CDR3 sequences, with roughly 15% found just once. What was sequenced was blood. The receptors originated from a woman aged 30 to 39 with Graves' ophthalmopathy.

This clonotype has ten or more counts. The chain is built from TRBV6-1 and TRBJ1-5, with 8 bases identical to TRBD1. There are 12 residues in the CDR3. Germline-derived CDR1 and CDR2 are MNHNS and SASEGT. Trimming at V came to 9 bases and at J to 6 bases, leaving 4 bases not matched to a gene. CDR3 sequence (DNA): TGTGCCAGTCAGGGGGCAGGTCAGCCCCAGCATTTT. It yields the protein CASQGAGQPQHF.

This clonotype was seen at least ten times. The chain combines TRBV7-3 with TRBJ1-4, with D perhaps matching TRBD1 (6 bases). Germline-derived CDR1 and CDR2 are SGHTA and FQGTGA. V was clipped by 3 bases and J by 5 bases, with 16 bases between them. This CDR3 has 16 amino acids. CDR3 bases: TGTGCCAGCAGCTTCTTTCTGGTGGGGACAAATGAAAAACTGTTTTTT. This gives the protein CASSFFLVGTNEKLFF. The variable domain in full, with the rest retrieved from reference TRBV7-3 and TRBJ1-4, is GAGVSQTPSNKVTEKGKYVELRCDPISGHTALYWYRQSLGQGPEFLIYFQGTGAADDSGLPNDRFFAVRPEGSVSTLKIQRTERGDSAVYLCASSFFLVGTNEKLFFGSGTQLSVL.

The chain employs TRBV5-1 and TRBJ1-3; no definite D call. This CDR3 region has 14 residues. Germline CDR1 and CDR2: SGHRS and YFSETQ. Between the trimmed V and J ends, which lost 0 bases and 4 bases, there was a span of 8 bases. Here the CDR3 DNA reads TGCGCCAGCAGCTTGGAGCCAGGCGGAAACACCATATATTTT. Its protein is CASSLEPGGNTIYF.